This is a list of T cell receptor beta chains from one sample in a study of T cells after yellow fever vaccination. TCRdb used MiXCR to reprocess the 5' RACE reads, holding one entry per CDR3 protein. This sample has over 110,000 distinct CDR3 sequences, with 7.7% found just once. The sequenced sample was CD4+ T cells sorted from PBMCs, obtained 5 days after the yellow fever booster vaccination. The receptors derive from a man aged 25 to 40 who received the YFV17D yellow fever vaccine. The CDR3 runs from the conserved cysteine through the conserved F or W.

v_call: TRBV19
cdr3_aa: CASKGEGDTQYF

v_call: TRBV5-1
cdr3_aa: CASSSTGEGAEAFF

v_call: TRBV5-4
cdr3_aa: CASSSAGQGLSGELFF

v_call: TRBV20-1
cdr3_aa: CSARGDLNTEAFF

v_call: TRBV5-1
cdr3_aa: CASSTNHRGRGMGNIQYF

v_call: TRBV12-3/TRBV12-4
cdr3_aa: CASTWGLTGDTEAFF

v_call: TRBV5-4
cdr3_aa: CASSVLAGSDTQYF

v_call: TRBV3-1
cdr3_aa: CASSQQGPDTQYF

v_call: TRBV18
cdr3_aa: CASSPWTETGELFF

v_call: TRBV7-2
cdr3_aa: CASSLDPSTNTQYF

v_call: TRBV11-2
cdr3_aa: CASSFSRRRNEQFF

v_call: TRBV29-1
cdr3_aa: CSVGLAGARKSSYNEQFF

v_call: TRBV6-5
cdr3_aa: CASSLRATYEQYF

v_call: TRBV27
cdr3_aa: CASSLQGGPGPDTQYF

v_call: TRBV4-3
cdr3_aa: CASSHQNRDTQYF

v_call: TRBV27
cdr3_aa: CASSLLGGVRAQYF

v_call: TRBV7-2
cdr3_aa: CASSSGTLSEAFF

v_call: TRBV30
cdr3_aa: CAWTGTTRDTQYF

v_call: TRBV16
cdr3_aa: CASSQSFDRYTF